What follows are 8 T cell receptor beta chains derived from one specimen sequenced in a study of cytotoxic CD8 clonotypes in ibrutinib-treated CLL. Clones were sequenced by immunoSEQ multiplex PCR, and TCRdb holds only the in-frame ones, with some missing. Seen here are fewer than 300,000 clones, about 72% observed once, and the top ten hold 5.6%. The sample consisted of PBMCs, taken at disease progression, from a patient treated with ibrutinib. The receptor source for this set is a human donor with chronic lymphocytic leukemia.

V and J are TRBV6-5 and TRBJ1-2; D is possibly TRBD1 (5 bases). Looked up from germline, CDR1 is MNHEY and CDR2 is SVGAGI. Trimming shortened V by 6 bases and J by 4 bases, and 18 bases separated the two germline ends. The CDR3 covers 15 residues. CDR3 nucleotides: TGTGCCAGCAGATACAGGCCAGATCAGTCCTATGGCTACACCTTC. It codes for CASRYRPDQSYGYTF.

The genes are TRBV19 and TRBJ1-3, with D uncertain. CDR3 size: 14 residues. V shed 4 bases and J shed 2 bases, with 9 bases lying between them. Germline V lookup: CDR1 LNHDA, CDR2 SQIVND (reference sequence). Here the CDR3 reads CASSTRVTGNTIYF. CDR3 sequence (DNA): TGTGCCAGTAGTACGAGGGTAACTGGAAACACCATATATTTT.

The rearrangement joins TRBV18 to TRBJ2-7, with D hard to call. The V gene's germline CDR1 is KGHSH and CDR2 LQKENI. This CDR3 contains 15 residues. Trimming removed 4 bases from V and 4 bases from J, with 17 bases in between. This chain's CDR3 is CASSRTAPSVYEQYF. The CDR3 nucleotides are TGTGCCAGCTCACGGACCGCGCCGTCGGTATACGAGCAGTACTTC. Filled out from reference TRBV18 and TRBJ2-7, the complete variable domain reads NAGVMQNPRHLVRRRGQEARLRCSPMKGHSHVYWYRQLPEEGLKFMVYLQKENIIDESGMPKERFSAEFPKEGPSILRIQQVVRGDSAAYFCASSRTAPSVYEQYFGPGTRLTVT.

The V call is TRBV5-4, the J call TRBJ2-1, with TRBD2 matching over 10 bases. V was clipped by 0 bases and J by 4 bases; unmatched bases: 1. This CDR3 is 15 amino acids long. The V gene's germline CDR1 is SGHNT and CDR2 YYREEE (reference sequence). CDR3 DNA: TGTGCCAGCAGCTTGGATAGCGGGGGGTACAATGAGCAGTTCTTC. It is translated as CASSLDSGGYNEQFF.

This clone has only a few counts. This chain joins TRBV2 and TRBJ2-7, with D tentatively TRBD2 (6 bases). CDR1 is SNHLY, CDR2 FYNNEI, per germline. Between the trimmed V and J ends, which lost 7 bases and 12 bases, there was a span of 19 bases. This CDR3 has 12 residues. Here the CDR3 reads CASTGGGRFRYF. The CDR3 region has the DNA TGTGCCAGCACAGGTGGAGGGAGGTTTAGGTACTTC.

V usage is TRBV6-4 and J usage is TRBJ1-5; D is unresolved. The CDR3 is made up of 15 amino acids. CDR1 and CDR2 from the germline V gene are MRHNA and SNTAGT. The V end lost 4 bases, the J end lost 3 bases, and 13 bases lay between the germline ends. The chain's CDR3 is CASSADGFNNQPQHF. The CDR3 DNA reads TGTGCCAGCAGTGCCGACGGATTCAACAATCAGCCCCAGCATTTT.

The chain recombines TRBV18 with TRBJ2-1; D unclear. This CDR3 spans 15 amino acids. V was trimmed by 4 bases and J by 0 bases, leaving 10 bases between them. In germline, CDR1 is KGHSH, CDR2 LQKENI. The CDR3 DNA is TGTGCCAGCTCACTCCTACCTAGCTCCTACAATGAGCAGTTCTTC. Protein: CASSLLPSSYNEQFF.

In this sample, this clone turned up a few times. The chain links TRBV19 to TRBJ1-1, with D possibly being TRBD1 (5 bases). V was cut by 5 bases and J by 3 bases, with 7 bases left in between. There are 12 residues in the CDR3. Germline-derived CDR1 and CDR2 are LNHDA and SQIVND (reference sequence). Here the CDR3 reads CASSLGDTEAFF. In DNA, the CDR3 is TGTGCCAGTAGTTTGGGGGACACTGAAGCTTTCTTT.